The 5 T cell receptor beta chains below come from one sample, sequenced in a study of cytomegalovirus exposure and HLA in healthy donors. This table comes from immunoSEQ multiplex PCR, and its TCRdb copy is limited to in-frame clones, with some not included. The sample shows 300,000 to 400,000 clones, approximately 85% of them seen only once. The specimen sequenced was PBMCs. Every receptor here comes from a man aged 30 to 39 in good health and CMV-seronegative.

The V and J genes are TRBV6-6 and TRBJ1-6; TRBD1 matches at 7 bases. V was pared by 6 bases and J by 3 bases, with 5 bases of the junction left unmatched. Germline CDR1 is MNHNY and CDR2 is SVGAGI (reference sequence). This CDR3 region has 15 residues. CDR3 sequence: CASSPDRVYNSPLHF. Written as DNA, the CDR3 is TGTGCCAGCAGCCCAGACAGGGTCTATAATTCACCCCTCCACTTT.

V is TRBV6-5 and J is TRBJ1-5, with unresolved D. The germline CDR1 and CDR2 sequences are MNHEY and SVGAGI. The CDR3 has 13 residues. Trimming removed 5 bases at V and 4 bases at J, with 9 bases between. CDR3 protein: CASSRQENQPQHF. The CDR3 nucleotides are TGTGCCAGCAGTCGTCAGGAAAATCAGCCCCAGCATTTT.

This rearrangement joins TRBV10-3 to TRBJ2-1; 8 bases fit TRBD1. V was clipped by 3 bases and J by 2 bases; unmatched bases: 3. The CDR3 consists of 15 residues. Germline V gene data show CDR1 as ENHRY and CDR2 as SYGVKD. Here the CDR3 DNA reads TGTGCCATCAGTGAAACAGGGGGGACCTACAATGAGCAGTTCTTC. Protein: CAISETGGTYNEQFF.

The chain uses TRBV9 and TRBJ2-5, with D perhaps TRBD1 (6 bases). CDR3 length equals 15 residues. Trimming stripped 3 bases from V and 4 bases from J, with 16 bases between. The germline V gene has CDR1 SGDLS and CDR2 YYNGEE. This chain's CDR3 is CASSAGTVGAETQYF. For the CDR3, the DNA is TGTGCCAGCAGCGCCGGGACGGTGGGGGCAGAGACCCAGTACTTC.

V and J are TRBV9 and TRBJ2-5; a weak D match, TRBD2 (5 bases). Between the trimmed V and J ends, which lost 3 bases and 5 bases, there was a span of 14 bases. This CDR3 is built from 14 residues. From germline, CDR1 is SGDLS and CDR2 YYNGEE. CDR3 nucleotides: TGTGCCAGCAGCGCCCCCTGGACGGGGGAGACCCAGTACTTC. It codes for CASSAPWTGETQYF.